The 16 T cell receptor beta chains reported below all come from one sample, sequenced in a study of T cells in Graves' hyperthyroidism and ophthalmopathy. The CDR3 regions of TCR beta were amplified from RNA transcripts. The primer set for the first-round RT-PCR of the TCR CDR3 was HTBI. Using its own MiXCR run on the multiplex PCR reads, TCRdb lists one record per CDR3 protein. The sample holds 600,000 to 700,000 distinct CDR3 sequences, just under 45% seen once. The sequenced sample was peripheral blood or thyroid tissue (not recorded which). The receptors derive from an adult man with Graves' disease, either hyperthyroidism or ophthalmopathy (not recorded which).

The chain combines TRBV5-8 with TRBJ2-5; D perhaps matches TRBD1 (6 bases). Germline V gene sequence: CDR1 SGHTS, CDR2 YDEGEE. The CDR3 runs to 17 residues. V shed 0 bases and J shed 1 base, with 16 bases lying between them. CDR3 in amino acids: CASSLARYRDTQETQYF. CDR3 coding DNA: TGTGCCAGCAGCTTGGCCAGATATCGGGACACCCAAGAGACCCAGTACTTC.

The J gene is TRBJ2-5, the V gene TRBV6-1; 10 bases match TRBD2. From germline, CDR1 is MNHNS and CDR2 SASEGT. V lost 4 bases, J lost 5 bases, and 10 bases stayed unmatched. This CDR3 contains 16 residues. CDR3 in DNA: TGTGCCAGCAGTGTGACTACTAGCGGGGTTCTGGAGACCCAGTACTTC. Its protein is CASSVTTSGVLETQYF.

Turning to this clonotype: This may arise from a read error, as a much more abundant clone is one base away. CDR3 in DNA: TGCAGTGCTAGGGGACTAGCGGGAGTGCAGTACTTC. Translation gives CSARGLAGVQYF. The chain recombines TRBV20-1 with TRBJ2-7; TRBD2 matches 14 bases. CDR1 and CDR2 (germline): DFQATT, SNEGSKA (reference sequence). After removal of 3 bases from V and 9 bases from J, the junction contained 1 base not matched to a gene. The CDR3 is made up of 12 amino acids.

This clonotype showed up many times. The chain combines TRBV7-9 with TRBJ2-7, with D possibly being TRBD1 (6 bases). Deletions cut 1 base from V and 3 bases from J, with 10 bases between. The germline gives CDR1 SEHNR, CDR2 FQNEAQ (reference sequence). CDR3 length equals 14 residues. The CDR3 region is CASSLEGGRYEQYF. The CDR3 DNA reads as TGTGCCAGCAGCTTAGAAGGGGGTCGCTACGAGCAGTACTTC.

This sequence joins TRBV20-1 and TRBJ1-4; D might be TRBD1 (5 bases). Germline V lookup: CDR1 DFQATT, CDR2 SNEGSKA (reference sequence). The CDR3 has 14 amino acids. V lost 6 bases and J 3 bases, leaving 14 bases between the germline ends. CDR3 nucleotide sequence: TGCAGTGCCAGTCGAGGACAACCTAATGAAAAACTGTTTTTT. Amino acids: CSASRGQPNEKLFF.

At least ten counts were recorded for this clonotype. The chain recombines TRBV12-3 or TRBV12-4 with TRBJ1-6, with D maybe TRBD1 (5 bases). Between the trimmed V and J ends, which lost 6 bases and 8 bases, there was a span of 14 bases. The CDR3 sequence is 14 residues long. This CDR3 is CASSRRAGYSPLHF. DNA of the CDR3: TGTGCCAGCAGCCGTCGGGCAGGGTATTCACCCCTCCACTTT.

The chain recombines TRBV25-1 with TRBJ2-5; 11 positions match TRBD1. There are 16 residues in the CDR3. Trimming removed 4 bases from V and 5 bases from J; junction bases left unmatched: 9. From germline, CDR1 is MGHDK and CDR2 SYGVNS. The CDR3 is CASSVRTGGRGETQYF. In DNA form, the CDR3 reads TGTGCCAGCAGTGTCCGGACAGGGGGCCGGGGTGAGACCCAGTACTTC.

The chain is built from TRBV7-8 and TRBJ2-3, with 8 bases identical to TRBD1. Germline V CDR1 and CDR2: SGHVS, FQNEAQ. The CDR3 sequence is 15 residues long. After removal of 5 bases from V and 3 bases from J, the junction contained 7 bases not matched to a gene. Here the CDR3 DNA reads TGTGCCAGCAGCGATCGACAGGGGTCGACAGATACGCAGTATTTT. Translating it yields CASSDRQGSTDTQYF.

V gene TRBV10-3 combines with J gene TRBJ2-7; D possibly corresponds to TRBD1 (5 bases). In germline, CDR1 is ENHRY, CDR2 SYGVKD. This CDR3 has 11 amino acids. The V end lost 10 bases, the J end lost 4 bases, and 11 bases lay between the germline ends. The CDR3 DNA reads as TGTGCCAGCAGAGCAGGGTACGAGCAGTACTTC. Its protein product is CASRAGYEQYF.

The table lists this clonotype with a few counts. The genes are TRBV13 and TRBJ1-4; D gene ambiguous. CDR1 and CDR2 from the germline V gene are PRHDT and FYEKMQ (reference sequence). CDR3 size: 14 residues. Between the trimmed V and J ends, which lost 5 bases and 5 bases, there was a span of 12 bases. The CDR3 DNA follows: TGTGCCAGCAGCCACGGAGCAGCGAATGAAAAACTGTTTTTT. Translation gives CASSHGAANEKLFF. Drawing the rest from reference TRBV13 and TRBJ1-4, the complete variable domain is AAGVIQSPRHLIKEKRETATLKCYPIPRHDTVYWYQQGPGQDPQFLISFYEKMQSDKGSIPDRFSAQQFSDYHSELNMSSLELGDSALYFCASSHGAANEKLFFGSGTQLSVL.

The rearrangement uses TRBV11-1 and TRBJ2-2; 8 bases agree with TRBD1. Germline lookup yields CDR1 SGHAT and CDR2 FQDESV (reference sequence). V lost 7 bases to trimming and J lost 6 bases; unmatched junction nucleotides: 10. The CDR3 is 15 amino acids. The DNA for the CDR3 is TGTGCCAGCACCTCCGGGACAGGATTCGCCGGGGAGCTGTTTTTT. Translating it yields CASTSGTGFAGELFF.

A word on this clonotype: Mismatch with germline at one junction end may stem from a read error. This chain links TRBV12-3 or TRBV12-4 with TRBJ1-3; D is unresolved. This CDR3 is built from 10 residues. In DNA, the CDR3 is TGTGCCAGCAGTTTAGGGACGGCGAAATTT. Translated, it gives CASSLGTAKF.

The chain links TRBV20-1 to TRBJ2-5; D perhaps matches TRBD2 (6 bases). Trimming removed 1 base from V and 5 bases from J, with 14 bases in between. Per the germline V gene, CDR1 is DFQATT and CDR2 is SNEGSKA (reference sequence). CDR3 size: 14 residues. The CDR3 DNA reads as TGCAGTGCTAGAGGTGGGGGGACGCTCGAGACCCAGTACTTC. Residues: CSARGGGTLETQYF.

The chain has TRBV2 and TRBJ1-2; no clear D. The germline gives CDR1 SNHLY, CDR2 FYNNEI. This CDR3 is built from 12 residues. V was pared by 5 bases and J by 8 bases, with 12 bases between. The CDR3 DNA reads as TGTGCCAGCAGTCCCGGTTGGCAGGGCTACACCTTC. This gives the protein CASSPGWQGYTF.

The V gene is TRBV12-3 or TRBV12-4, the J gene TRBJ1-5; a possible D gene is TRBD1 (5 bases). The CDR3 has 16 residues. Trimming shortened V by 5 bases and J by 11 bases, and 25 bases separated the two germline ends. The DNA of the CDR3 is TGTGCCAGCAGTCCCTCCGCGCGGGGCGGGTTACAGTCCCAGCATTTT. Encoded protein: CASSPSARGGLQSQHF.

About this clonotype: At one of its ends the junction is not consistent with the germline gene, which may arise from a read error. The rearrangement joins TRBV2 to TRBJ2-5, with D hard to call. CDR3 length: 9 residues. Germline V gene sequence: CDR1 SNHLY, CDR2 FYNNEI. In DNA, the CDR3 is TGTGCCACCAGTGATACCCAGTACTTC. This codes for CATSDTQYF.